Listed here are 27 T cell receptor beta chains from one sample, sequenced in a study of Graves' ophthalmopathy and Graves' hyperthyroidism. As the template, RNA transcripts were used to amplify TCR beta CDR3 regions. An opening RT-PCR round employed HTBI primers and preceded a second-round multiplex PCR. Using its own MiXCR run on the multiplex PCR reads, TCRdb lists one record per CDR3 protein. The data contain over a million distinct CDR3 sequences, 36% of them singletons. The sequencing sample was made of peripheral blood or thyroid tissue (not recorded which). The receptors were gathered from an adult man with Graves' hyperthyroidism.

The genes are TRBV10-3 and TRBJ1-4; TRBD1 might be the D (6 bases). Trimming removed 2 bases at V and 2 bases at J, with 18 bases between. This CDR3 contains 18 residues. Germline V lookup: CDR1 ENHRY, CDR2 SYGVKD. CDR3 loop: CAISEVPGHGLTNEKLFF. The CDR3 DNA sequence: TGTGCCATCAGTGAGGTCCCGGGACATGGATTGACTAATGAAAAACTGTTTTTT.

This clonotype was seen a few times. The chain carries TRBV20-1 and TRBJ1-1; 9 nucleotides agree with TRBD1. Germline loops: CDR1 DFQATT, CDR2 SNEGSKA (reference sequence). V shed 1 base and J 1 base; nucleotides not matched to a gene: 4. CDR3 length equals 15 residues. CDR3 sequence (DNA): TGCAGTGCTAGAGTACCGGGACAGGGGAACACTGAAGCTTTCTTT. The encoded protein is CSARVPGQGNTEAFF.

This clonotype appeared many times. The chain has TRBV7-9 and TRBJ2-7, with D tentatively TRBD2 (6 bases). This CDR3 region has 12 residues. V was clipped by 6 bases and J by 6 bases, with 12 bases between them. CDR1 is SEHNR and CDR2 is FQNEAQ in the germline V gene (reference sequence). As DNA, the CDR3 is TGTGCCAGCAGACTAGGGACTTCCGAGCAGTACTTC. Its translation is CASRLGTSEQYF.

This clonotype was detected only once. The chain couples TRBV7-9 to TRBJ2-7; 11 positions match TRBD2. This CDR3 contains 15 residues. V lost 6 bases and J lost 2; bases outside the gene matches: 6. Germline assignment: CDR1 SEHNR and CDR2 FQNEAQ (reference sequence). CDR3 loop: CASSPLAGDAYEQYF. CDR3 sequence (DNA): TGTGCCAGCAGTCCACTAGCGGGGGACGCCTACGAGCAGTACTTC.

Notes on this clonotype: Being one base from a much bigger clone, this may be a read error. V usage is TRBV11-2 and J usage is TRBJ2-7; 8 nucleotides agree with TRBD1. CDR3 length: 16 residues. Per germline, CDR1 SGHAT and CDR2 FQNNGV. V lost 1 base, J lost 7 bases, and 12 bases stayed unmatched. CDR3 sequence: CASSLAGTGPLGEQYF. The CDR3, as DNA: TGTGCCAGCAGCTTAGCGGGGACAGGACCGCTGGGGGAGCAGTACTTC.

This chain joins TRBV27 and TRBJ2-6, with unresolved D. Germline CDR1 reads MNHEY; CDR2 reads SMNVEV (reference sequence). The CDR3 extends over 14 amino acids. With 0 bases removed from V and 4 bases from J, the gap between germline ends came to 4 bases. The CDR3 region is CASSLSNGANVLTF. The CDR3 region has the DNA TGTGCCAGCAGTTTATCGAACGGGGCCAACGTCCTGACTTTC.

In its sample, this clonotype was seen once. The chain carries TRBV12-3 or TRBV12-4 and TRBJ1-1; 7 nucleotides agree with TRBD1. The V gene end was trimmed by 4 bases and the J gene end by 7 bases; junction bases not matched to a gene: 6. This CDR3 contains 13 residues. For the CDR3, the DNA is TGTGCCAGCAGTTCTACAGGGGCGGGTGAAGCTTTCTTT. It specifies CASSSTGAGEAFF.

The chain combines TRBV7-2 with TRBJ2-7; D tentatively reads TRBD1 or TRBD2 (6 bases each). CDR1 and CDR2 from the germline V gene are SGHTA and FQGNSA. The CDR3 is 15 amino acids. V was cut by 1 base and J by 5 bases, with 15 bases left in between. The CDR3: CASSLERGGLHEQYF. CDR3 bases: TGTGCCAGCAGCTTAGAACGAGGGGGGCTTCACGAGCAGTACTTC.

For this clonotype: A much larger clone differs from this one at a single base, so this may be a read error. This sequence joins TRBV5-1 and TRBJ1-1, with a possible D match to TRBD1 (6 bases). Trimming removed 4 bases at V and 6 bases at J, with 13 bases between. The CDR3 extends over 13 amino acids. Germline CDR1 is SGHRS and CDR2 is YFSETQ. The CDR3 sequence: CASSPGTTSEAFF. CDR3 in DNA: TGCGCCAGCAGCCCCGGGACAACATCTGAAGCTTTCTTT.

CDR3 in DNA: TGTGCCAGCAGCCTCACGGAAAGCTTAGTCGTGGAGACCCAGTACTTC. Its translation: CASSLTESLVVETQYF. V usage is TRBV19 and J usage is TRBJ2-5; D call uncertain. Germline CDR1 and CDR2: LNHDA and SQIVND (reference sequence). The CDR3 is 16 amino acids. Trimming pared 9 bases from V and 5 bases from J, leaving 25 bases between.

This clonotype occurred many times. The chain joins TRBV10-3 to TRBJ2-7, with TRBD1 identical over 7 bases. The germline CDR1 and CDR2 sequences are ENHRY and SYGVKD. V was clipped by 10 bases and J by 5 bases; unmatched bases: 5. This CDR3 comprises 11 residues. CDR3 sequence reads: CATTGLHEQYF. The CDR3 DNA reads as TGTGCCACGACAGGGCTCCACGAGCAGTACTTC.

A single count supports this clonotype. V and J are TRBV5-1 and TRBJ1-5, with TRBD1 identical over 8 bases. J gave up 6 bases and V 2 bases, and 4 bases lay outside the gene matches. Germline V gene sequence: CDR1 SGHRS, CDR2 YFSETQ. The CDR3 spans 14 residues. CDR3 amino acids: CASSFPGGRQPQHF. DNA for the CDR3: TGCGCCAGCAGCTTCCCAGGGGGCCGTCAGCCCCAGCATTTT.

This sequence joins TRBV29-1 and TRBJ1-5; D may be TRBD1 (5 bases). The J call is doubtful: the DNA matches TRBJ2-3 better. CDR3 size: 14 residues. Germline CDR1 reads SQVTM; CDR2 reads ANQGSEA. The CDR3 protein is CSVEQGRPTDTQYF. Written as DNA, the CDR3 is TGCAGCGTTGAGCAGGGCAGACCCACAGATACGCAGTATTTT.

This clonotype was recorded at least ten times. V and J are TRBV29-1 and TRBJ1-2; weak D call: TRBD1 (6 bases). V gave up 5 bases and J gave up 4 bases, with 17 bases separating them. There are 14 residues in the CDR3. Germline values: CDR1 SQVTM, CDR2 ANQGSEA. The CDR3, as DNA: TGCAGCGTTCGGGACAATGAATTTTTCTATGGCTACACCTTC. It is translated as CSVRDNEFFYGYTF.

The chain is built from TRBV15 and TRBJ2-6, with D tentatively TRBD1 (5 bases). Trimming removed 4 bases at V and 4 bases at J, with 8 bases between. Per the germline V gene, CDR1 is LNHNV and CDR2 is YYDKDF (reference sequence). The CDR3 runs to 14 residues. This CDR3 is CATSTRTGANVLTF. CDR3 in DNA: TGTGCCACCAGCACCAGGACAGGGGCCAACGTCCTGACTTTC.

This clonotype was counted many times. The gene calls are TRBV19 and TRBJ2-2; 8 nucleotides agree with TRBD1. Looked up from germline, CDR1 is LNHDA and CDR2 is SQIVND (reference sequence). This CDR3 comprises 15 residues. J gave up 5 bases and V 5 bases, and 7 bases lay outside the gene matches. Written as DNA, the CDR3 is TGTGCCAGTAGTTCGGGACAGGTGGGGACCGGGGAGCTGTTTTTT. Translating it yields CASSSGQVGTGELFF.

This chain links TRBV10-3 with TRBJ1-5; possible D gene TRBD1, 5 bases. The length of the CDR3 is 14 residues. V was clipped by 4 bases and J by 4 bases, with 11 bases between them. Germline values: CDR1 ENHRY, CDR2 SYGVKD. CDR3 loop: CAISGVWGNQPQHF. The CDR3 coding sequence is TGTGCCATCAGTGGGGTCTGGGGGAATCAGCCCCAGCATTTT.

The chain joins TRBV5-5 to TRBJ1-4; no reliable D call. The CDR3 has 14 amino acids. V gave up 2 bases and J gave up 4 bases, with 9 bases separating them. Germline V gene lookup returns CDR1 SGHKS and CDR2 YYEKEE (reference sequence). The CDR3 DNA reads TGTGCCAGCAGCTTAGGACCGATTAATGAAAAACTGTTTTTT. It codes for CASSLGPINEKLFF.

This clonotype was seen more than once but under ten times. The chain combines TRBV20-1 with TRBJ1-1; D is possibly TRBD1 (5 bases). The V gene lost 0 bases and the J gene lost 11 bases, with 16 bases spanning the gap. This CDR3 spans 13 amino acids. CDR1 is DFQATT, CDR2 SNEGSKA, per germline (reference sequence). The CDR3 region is CSARDRVLLSAFF. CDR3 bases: TGCAGTGCTAGAGACAGGGTTCTTCTGAGCGCTTTCTTT.

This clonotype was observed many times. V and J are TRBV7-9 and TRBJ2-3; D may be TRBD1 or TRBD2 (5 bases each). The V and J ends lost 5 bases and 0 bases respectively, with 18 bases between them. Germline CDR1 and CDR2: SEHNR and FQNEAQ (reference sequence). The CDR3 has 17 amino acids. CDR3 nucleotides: TGTGCCAGCAGCCCCCAGTGGGGGACGGGGAGCACAGATACGCAGTATTTT. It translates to CASSPQWGTGSTDTQYF.

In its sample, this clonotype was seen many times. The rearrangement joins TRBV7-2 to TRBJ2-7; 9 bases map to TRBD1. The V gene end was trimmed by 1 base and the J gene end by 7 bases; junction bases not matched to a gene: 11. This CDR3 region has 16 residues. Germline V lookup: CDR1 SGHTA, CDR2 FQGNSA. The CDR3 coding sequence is TGTGCCAGCAGCTTAGGAGGGGGACAGGGAATTAGAGAGCAGTACTTC. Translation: CASSLGGGQGIREQYF.

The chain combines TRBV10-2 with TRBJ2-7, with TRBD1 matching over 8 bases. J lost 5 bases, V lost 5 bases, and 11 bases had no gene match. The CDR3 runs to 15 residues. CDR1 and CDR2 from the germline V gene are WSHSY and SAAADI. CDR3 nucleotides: TGCGCCAGCAGTCGGGACAGGCCGGGCATCCACGAGCAGTACTTC. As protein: CASSRDRPGIHEQYF.

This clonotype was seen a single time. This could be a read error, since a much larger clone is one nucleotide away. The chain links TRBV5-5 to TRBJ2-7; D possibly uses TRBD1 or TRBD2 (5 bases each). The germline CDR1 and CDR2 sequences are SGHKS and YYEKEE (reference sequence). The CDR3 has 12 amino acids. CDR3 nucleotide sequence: TGTGCCGGCAGCCGGCGGTTGGGGGAGCAGCACTTC. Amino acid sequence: CAGSRRLGEQHF.

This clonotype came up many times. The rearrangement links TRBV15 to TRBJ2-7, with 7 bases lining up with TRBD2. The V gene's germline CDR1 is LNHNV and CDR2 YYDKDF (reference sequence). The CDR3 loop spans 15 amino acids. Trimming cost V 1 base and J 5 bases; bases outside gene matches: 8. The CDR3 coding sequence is TGTGCCACCAGCAGAGCTGGCGGGGGTACCGACGAGCAGTACTTC. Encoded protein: CATSRAGGGTDEQYF.

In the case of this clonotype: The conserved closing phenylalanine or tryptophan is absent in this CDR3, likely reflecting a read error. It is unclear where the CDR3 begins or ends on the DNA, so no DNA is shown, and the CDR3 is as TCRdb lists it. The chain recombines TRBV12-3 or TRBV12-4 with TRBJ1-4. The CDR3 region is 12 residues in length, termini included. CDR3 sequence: CASSLDAGRTNY.

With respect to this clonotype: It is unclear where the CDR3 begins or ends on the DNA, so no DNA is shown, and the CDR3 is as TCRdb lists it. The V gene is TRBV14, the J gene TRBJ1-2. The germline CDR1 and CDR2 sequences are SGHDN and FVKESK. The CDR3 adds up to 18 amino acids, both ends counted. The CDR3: CASSFYICSAAKYYGYTF.

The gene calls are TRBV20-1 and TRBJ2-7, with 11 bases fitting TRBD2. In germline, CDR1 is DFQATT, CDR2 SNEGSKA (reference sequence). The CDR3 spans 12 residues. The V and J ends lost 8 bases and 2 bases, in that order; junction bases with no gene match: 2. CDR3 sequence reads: CSSLAGAYEQYF. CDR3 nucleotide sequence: TGCAGTTCACTAGCGGGAGCCTACGAGCAGTACTTC.